This entry features one T cell receptor (beta chain) sequence. One end of the junction varies from germline; a read error may be responsible. These data come from a study of OX40 agonist ivuxolimab in advanced cancers. Study-level background: Treatment received earlier with anti-PD-1, anti-PD-L1 or anti-CTLA-4 agents was allowed, and 40% had some.

Some clones are missing from TCRdb's copy, which holds only in-frame ones; the method was immunoSEQ multiplex PCR. Found here are approximately 79,000 clones, around 94% of them singletons; the top ten hold 20%. The sample consisted of CD4+ or CD8+ T cells sorted from blood, taken in a trial of the OX40 agonist ivuxolimab. The sequence was obtained from an adult with an advanced solid tumor such as melanoma, head and neck, liver or kidney cancer.

The CDR3 coding sequence is TGTGCTAGCAGCTTAGATCGGGAGGAAGAGACCCAGTACTTC. Its protein is CASSLDREEETQYF. This chain uses TRBV7-7 with TRBJ2-5, with TRBD2 matching over 7 bases. CDR1 is SSHAT and CDR2 is FNYEAQ in the germline V gene (reference sequence). The CDR3 is 14 amino acids. The full variable domain, rest sourced from reference TRBV7-7 and TRBJ2-5, is GAGVSQSPRYKVTKRGQDVTLRCDPISSHATLYWYQQALGQGPEFLTYFNYEAQPDKSGLPSDRFSAERPEGSISTLTIQRTEQRDSAMYRCASSLDREEETQYFGPGTRLLVL.